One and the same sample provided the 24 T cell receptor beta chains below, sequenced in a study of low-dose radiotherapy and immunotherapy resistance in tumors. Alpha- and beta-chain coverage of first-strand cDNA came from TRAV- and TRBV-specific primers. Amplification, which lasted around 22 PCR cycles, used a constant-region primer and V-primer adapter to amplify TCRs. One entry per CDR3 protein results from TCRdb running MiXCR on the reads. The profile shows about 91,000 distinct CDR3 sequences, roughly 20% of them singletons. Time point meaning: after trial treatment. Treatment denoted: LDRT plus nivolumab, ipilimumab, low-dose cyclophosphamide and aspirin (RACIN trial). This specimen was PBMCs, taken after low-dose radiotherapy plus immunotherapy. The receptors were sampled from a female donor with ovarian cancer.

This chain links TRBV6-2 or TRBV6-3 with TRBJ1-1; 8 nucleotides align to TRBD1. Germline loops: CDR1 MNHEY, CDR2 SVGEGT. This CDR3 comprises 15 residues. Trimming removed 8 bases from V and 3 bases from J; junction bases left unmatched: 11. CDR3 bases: TGTGCCAGCTCATTCAGGGGGCGTGGGGACACTGAAGCTTTCTTT. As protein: CASSFRGRGDTEAFF.

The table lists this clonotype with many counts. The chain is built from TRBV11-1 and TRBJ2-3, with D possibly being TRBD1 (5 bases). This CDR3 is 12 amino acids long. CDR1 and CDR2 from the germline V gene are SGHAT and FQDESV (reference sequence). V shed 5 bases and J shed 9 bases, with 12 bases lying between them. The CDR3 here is CASSNAGKTQYF. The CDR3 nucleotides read TGTGCCAGCAGCAATGCAGGGAAAACGCAGTATTTT.

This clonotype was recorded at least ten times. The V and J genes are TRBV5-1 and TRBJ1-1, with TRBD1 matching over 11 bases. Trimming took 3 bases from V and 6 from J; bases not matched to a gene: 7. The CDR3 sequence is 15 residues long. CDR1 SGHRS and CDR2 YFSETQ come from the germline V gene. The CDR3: CASSSGDRGNAEAFF. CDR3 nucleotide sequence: TGCGCCAGCAGCTCGGGGGACAGGGGGAATGCTGAAGCTTTCTTT. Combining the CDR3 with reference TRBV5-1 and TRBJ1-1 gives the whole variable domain KAGVTQTPRYLIKTRGQQVTLSCSPISGHRSVSWYQQTPGQGLQFLFEYFSETQRNKGNFPGRFSGRQFSNSRSEMNVSTLELGDSALYLCASSSGDRGNAEAFFGQGTRLTVV.

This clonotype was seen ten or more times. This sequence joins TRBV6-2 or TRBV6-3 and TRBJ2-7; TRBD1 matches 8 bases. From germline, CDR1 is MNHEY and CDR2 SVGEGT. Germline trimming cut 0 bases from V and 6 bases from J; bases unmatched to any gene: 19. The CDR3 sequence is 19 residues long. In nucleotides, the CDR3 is TGTGCCAGCAGTTACTCGAACAGCGGCGTCAGGGGGCTGCTCGGCGAGCAGTACTTC. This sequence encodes CASSYSNSGVRGLLGEQYF.

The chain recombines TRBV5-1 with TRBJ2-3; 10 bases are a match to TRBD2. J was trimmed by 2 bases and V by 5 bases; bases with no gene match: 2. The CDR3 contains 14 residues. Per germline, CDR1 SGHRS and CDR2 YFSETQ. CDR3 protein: CASRTSGLTDTQYF. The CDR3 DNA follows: TGCGCCAGCAGGACTAGCGGGCTCACAGATACGCAGTATTTT. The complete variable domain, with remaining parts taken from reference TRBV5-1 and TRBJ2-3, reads KAGVTQTPRYLIKTRGQQVTLSCSPISGHRSVSWYQQTPGQGLQFLFEYFSETQRNKGNFPGRFSGRQFSNSRSEMNVSTLELGDSALYLCASRTSGLTDTQYFGPGTRLTVL.

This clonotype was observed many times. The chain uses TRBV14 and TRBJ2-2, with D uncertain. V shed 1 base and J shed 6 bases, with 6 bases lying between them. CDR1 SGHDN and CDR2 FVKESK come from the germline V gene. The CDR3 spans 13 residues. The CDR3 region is CASSQARAGELFF. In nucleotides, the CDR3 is TGTGCCAGCAGCCAAGCGAGAGCCGGGGAGCTGTTTTTT.

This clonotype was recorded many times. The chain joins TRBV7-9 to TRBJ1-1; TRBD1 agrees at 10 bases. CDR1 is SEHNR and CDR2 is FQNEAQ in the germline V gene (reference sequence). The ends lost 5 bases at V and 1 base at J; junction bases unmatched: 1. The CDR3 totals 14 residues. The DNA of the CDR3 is TGTGCCAGCAGCCGACAGGGGGCGAACACTGAAGCTTTCTTT. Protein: CASSRQGANTEAFF. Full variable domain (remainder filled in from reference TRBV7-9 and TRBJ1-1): DTGVSQNPRHKITKRGQNVTFRCDPISEHNRLYWYRQTLGQGPEFLTYFQNEAQLEKSRLLSDRFSAERPKGSFSTLEIQRTEQGDSAMYLCASSRQGANTEAFFGQGTRLTVV.

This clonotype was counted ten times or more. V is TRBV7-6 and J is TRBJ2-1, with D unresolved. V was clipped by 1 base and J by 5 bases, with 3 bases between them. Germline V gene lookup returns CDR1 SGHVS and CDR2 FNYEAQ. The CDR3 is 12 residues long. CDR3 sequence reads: CASSLVDNEQFF. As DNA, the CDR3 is TGTGCCAGCAGCTTAGTTGACAATGAGCAGTTCTTC.

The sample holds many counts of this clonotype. The CDR3 reads CASTYFSGIPSGNTIYF. CDR3 bases: TGTGCCAGCACCTACTTTTCCGGGATCCCCTCTGGAAACACCATATATTTT. The gene calls are TRBV12-3 or TRBV12-4 and TRBJ1-3; D is unclear. The V and J ends lost 7 bases and 0 bases respectively, with 19 bases between them. The CDR3 spans 17 residues.

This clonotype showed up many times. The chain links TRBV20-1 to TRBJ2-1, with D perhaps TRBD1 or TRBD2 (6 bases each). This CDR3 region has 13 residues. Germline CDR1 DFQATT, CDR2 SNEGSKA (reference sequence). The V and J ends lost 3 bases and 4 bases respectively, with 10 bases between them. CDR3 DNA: TGCAGTGCTAGGGGGGGCTTGTACAATGAGCAGTTCTTC. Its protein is CSARGGLYNEQFF.

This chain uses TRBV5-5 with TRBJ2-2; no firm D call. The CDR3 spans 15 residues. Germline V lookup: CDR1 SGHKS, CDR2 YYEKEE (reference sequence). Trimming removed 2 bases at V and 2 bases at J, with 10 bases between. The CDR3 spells CASSLRAANTGELFF. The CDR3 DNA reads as TGTGCCAGCAGCTTAAGGGCAGCTAACACCGGGGAGCTGTTTTTT.

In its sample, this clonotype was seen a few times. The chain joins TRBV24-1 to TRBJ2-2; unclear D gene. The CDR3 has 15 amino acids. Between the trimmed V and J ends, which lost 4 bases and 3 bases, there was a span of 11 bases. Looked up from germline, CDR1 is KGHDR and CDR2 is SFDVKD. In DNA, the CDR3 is TGTGCCACCAGTGACCCTGCGACGGACACCGGGGAGCTGTTTTTT. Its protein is CATSDPATDTGELFF.

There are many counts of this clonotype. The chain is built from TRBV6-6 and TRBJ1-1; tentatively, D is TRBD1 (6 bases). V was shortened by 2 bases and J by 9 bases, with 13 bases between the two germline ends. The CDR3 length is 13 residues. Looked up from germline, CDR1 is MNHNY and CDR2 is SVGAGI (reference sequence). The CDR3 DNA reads TGTGCCAGCAGTTACGGGTTGACAGGACAAGCTTTCTTT. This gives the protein CASSYGLTGQAFF.

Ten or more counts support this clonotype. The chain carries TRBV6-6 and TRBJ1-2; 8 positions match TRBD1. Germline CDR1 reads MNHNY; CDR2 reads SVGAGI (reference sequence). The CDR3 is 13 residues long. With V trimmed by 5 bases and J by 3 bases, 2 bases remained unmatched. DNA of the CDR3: TGTGCCAGCAGTCACAGGGGGGACTATGGCTACACCTTC. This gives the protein CASSHRGDYGYTF.

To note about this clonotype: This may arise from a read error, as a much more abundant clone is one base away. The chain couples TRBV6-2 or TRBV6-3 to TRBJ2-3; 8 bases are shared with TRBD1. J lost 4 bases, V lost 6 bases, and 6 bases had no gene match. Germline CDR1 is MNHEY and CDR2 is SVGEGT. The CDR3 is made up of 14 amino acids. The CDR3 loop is CASRATGVADTQYF. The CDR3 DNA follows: TGTGCCAGCAGAGCGACAGGGGTGGCAGATACGCAGTATTTT.

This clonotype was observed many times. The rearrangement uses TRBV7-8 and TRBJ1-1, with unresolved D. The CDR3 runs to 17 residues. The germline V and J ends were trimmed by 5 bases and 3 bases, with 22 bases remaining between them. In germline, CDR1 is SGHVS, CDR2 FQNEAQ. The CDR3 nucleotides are TGTGCCAGCAGCATATCCCTCCGGGCAGCTGTACACACTGAAGCTTTCTTT. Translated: CASSISLRAAVHTEAFF.

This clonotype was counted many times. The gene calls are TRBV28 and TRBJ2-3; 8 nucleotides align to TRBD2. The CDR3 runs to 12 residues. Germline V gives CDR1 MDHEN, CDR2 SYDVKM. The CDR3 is CASRGGTDTQYF. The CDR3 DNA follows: TGTGCTTCGCGGGGGGGCACAGATACGCAGTATTTT.

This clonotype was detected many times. The chain's CDR3 is CASRPPRTYEQYF. CDR3 sequence (DNA): TGTGCCAGCAGACCTCCCCGGACCTACGAGCAGTACTTC. The chain carries TRBV28 and TRBJ2-7; D remains unclear. The germline V and J ends were trimmed by 6 bases and 2 bases, with 11 bases remaining between them. The CDR3 totals 13 residues. Germline CDR1 MDHEN, CDR2 SYDVKM.

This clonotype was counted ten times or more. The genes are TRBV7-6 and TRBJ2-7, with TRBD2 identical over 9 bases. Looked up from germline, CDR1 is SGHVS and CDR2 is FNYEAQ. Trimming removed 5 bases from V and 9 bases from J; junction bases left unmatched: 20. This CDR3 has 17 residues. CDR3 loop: CASSPTRGVAGAVRQYF. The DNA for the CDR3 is TGTGCCAGCAGCCCCACCAGGGGGGTAGCGGGAGCGGTGAGGCAGTACTTC.

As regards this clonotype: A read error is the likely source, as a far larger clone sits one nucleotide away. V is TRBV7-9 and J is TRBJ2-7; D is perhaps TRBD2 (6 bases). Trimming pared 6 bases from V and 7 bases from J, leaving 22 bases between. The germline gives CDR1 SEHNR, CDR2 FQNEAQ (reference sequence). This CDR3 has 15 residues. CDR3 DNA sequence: TGTGCCAGCAGTGGGGGAGGCACATCCTACAATGAGCAGTACTTC. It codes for CASSGGGTSYNEQYF.

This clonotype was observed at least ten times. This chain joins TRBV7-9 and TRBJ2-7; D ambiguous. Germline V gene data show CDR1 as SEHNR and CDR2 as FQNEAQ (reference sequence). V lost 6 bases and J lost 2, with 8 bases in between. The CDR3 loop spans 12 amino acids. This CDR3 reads CASSKSPYEQYF. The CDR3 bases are TGTGCCAGCAGTAAGAGTCCCTACGAGCAGTACTTC. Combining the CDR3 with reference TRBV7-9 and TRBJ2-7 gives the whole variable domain DTGVSQNPRHKITKRGQNVTFRCDPISEHNRLYWYRQTLGQGPEFLTYFQNEAQLEKSRLLSDRFSAERPKGSFSTLEIQRTEQGDSAMYLCASSKSPYEQYFGPGTRLTVT.

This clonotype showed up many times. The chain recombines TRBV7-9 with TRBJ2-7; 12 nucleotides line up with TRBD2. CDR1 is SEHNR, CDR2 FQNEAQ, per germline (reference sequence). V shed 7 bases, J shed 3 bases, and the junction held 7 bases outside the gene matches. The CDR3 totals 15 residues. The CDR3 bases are TGTGCCAGCACCAAACTAGCGGGAGGACACTACGAGCAGTACTTC. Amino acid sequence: CASTKLAGGHYEQYF.

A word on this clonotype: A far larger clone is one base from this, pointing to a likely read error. The chain's CDR3 is CASSLVGRGEQFF. DNA for the CDR3: TGTGCCAGCAGCTTGGTTGGGCGAGGGGAGCAGTTCTTC. The chain has TRBV5-6 and TRBJ2-1, with D possibly TRBD2 on 5 matching bases. This CDR3 has 13 residues. Germline V lookup: CDR1 SGHDT, CDR2 YYEEEE. The germline V and J ends were trimmed by 0 bases and 10 bases, with 11 bases remaining between them.

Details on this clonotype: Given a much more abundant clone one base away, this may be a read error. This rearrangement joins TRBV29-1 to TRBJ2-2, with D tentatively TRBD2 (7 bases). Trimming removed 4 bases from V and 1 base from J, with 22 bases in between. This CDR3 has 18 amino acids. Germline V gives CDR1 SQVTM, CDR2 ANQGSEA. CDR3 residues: CSVVGPPAGAMNTGELFF. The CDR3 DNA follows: TGCAGCGTTGTAGGCCCACCCGCGGGGGCCATGAACACCGGGGAGCTGTTTTTT.